A selection of T cell receptor beta chains follows, all from one sample in a study of T-cell reconstitution after alpha-beta-depleted transplantation in children. Each CDR3 protein gets one entry after TCRdb re-called the PCR reads with MiXCR. The profile shows over 85,000 distinct CDR3 sequences, about 8% of them singletons. This sample comprised PBMCs, obtained before TCRalphabeta/CD19-depleted stem cell transplant. These receptors all stem from a boy between 2 and 15 years old with acute lymphoblastic leukemia, due to receive a stem cell transplant. The CDR3 runs from the conserved cysteine through the conserved F or W. D genes are given only for firm matches. Size tells how often a clone was seen (once, few, many) or the class of an expanded clone, and some rows leave it out.

d_gene,j_gene,abundance,v_gene,CDR3aa,CDR3nt
NA,TRBJ1-4,many,TRBV15,CATSSKREGYEKLFF,TGTGCCACCAGCAGCAAGCGTGAGGGTTATGAAAAACTGTTTTTT
NA,TRBJ1-2,NA,TRBV6-5,CASSYADRLGYTF,TGTGCCAGCAGTTACGCCGACAGGCTGGGCTACACCTTC
NA,TRBJ1-4,many,TRBV27,CASSLGNRITNEKLFF,TGTGCCAGCAGCCTGGGGAACCGGATAACTAATGAAAAACTGTTTTTT
TRBD2,TRBJ2-3,many,TRBV28,CASSWRASGFTDTQYF,TGTGCCAGCAGTTGGAGGGCTAGCGGTTTCACAGATACGCAGTATTTT
NA,TRBJ1-1,many,TRBV7-9,CASSFDVSEAFF,TGTGCCAGCAGCTTCGACGTCTCTGAAGCTTTCTTT
TRBD2,TRBJ2-1,few,TRBV7-3,CASSLIPPTSGGGTYNEQFF,TGTGCCAGCAGCTTAATTCCCCCGACTAGCGGGGGAGGTACCTACAATGAGCAGTTCTTC
TRBD2,TRBJ2-1,many,TRBV7-6,CASSSSSGGAREQFF,TGTGCCAGCAGCTCCTCTAGCGGGGGGGCCAGGGAGCAGTTCTTC
TRBD1,TRBJ1-2,NA,TRBV6-2/TRBV6-3,CASSYVDRGSYGYTF,TGTGCCAGCAGTTACGTGGACAGGGGCTCCTATGGCTACACCTTC
NA,TRBJ2-5,few,TRBV15,CATSGPGLKETQYF,TGTGCCACCAGCGGCCCCGGCCTAAAAGAGACCCAGTACTTC
TRBD1,TRBJ1-2,many,TRBV5-1,CASGTGMDYGYTF,TGCGCCAGCGGGACAGGGATGGACTATGGCTACACCTTC